This T cell receptor beta chain is from a study of blood T cell repertoires in COVID-19. Study overall: The origin of the acute and convalescent COVID-19 samples was the United States, Italy and Spain.

The ends were cut back, 8 bases at V and 8 bases at J, with 7 bases in the middle. There are 10 residues in the CDR3. Germline loops: CDR1 MNHEY, CDR2 SVGAGI. TCRdb keeps only in-frame clones here, not all; method: immunoSEQ multiplex PCR. Of under 130,000 clones in the sample, around 90% were seen once. The sequence was obtained from a woman aged 60-70 years with acute or convalescent COVID-19. This sequence joins TRBV6-5 and TRBJ1-3; D unresolved. Input material: peripheral blood. DNA for the CDR3: TGTGCCAGCGGGCAGGACACCATATATTTT. It codes for CASGQDTIYF.